Many counts were recorded for the clone carrying this T cell receptor beta chain. Its antigen is as yet unknown. This CDR3 is built from 12 residues. V lost 2 bases, J lost 5 bases, and 1 base lay in between. Germline-derived CDR1 and CDR2 are ENHRY and SYGVKD. Co-extraction of both nucleic acids (RNA and DNA) used roughly 18-32 mg of unsorted bulk tissue. A constant-region primer primed TCR beta cDNA synthesis from roughly 510 ng of total RNA. Three nested multiplex PCR rounds of slightly modified ARM-PCR generated TCR beta libraries. PCR rounds one and two used TRBV1-TRBV30 forward primers with a C-beta reverse primer for around 10 cycles each. TCRdb reanalysed the multiplex PCR reads using MiXCR and keeps one entry per CDR3 protein. The sample shows 95,000 to 100,000 distinct CDR3 sequences, about 70% of them seen only once. This entry belongs to a study of tumor-infiltrating lymphocytes in primary liver carcinoma. About the study: Recorded tumor stage was T1-T3 N0M0, with diameters of about 4.2 to 10 cm. Read depth, roughly 3.65 to 7.5 million productive TCRbeta reads, did not differ significantly between tissues.

Findings and caveats of the study: Tumors had a significantly higher top-250-clone fraction than blood (p = 0.039).

Sequenced material: liver tumor tissue from sampling region 2. Subset here: tumor region T2, inferior pole. This sequence originates from a woman between 55 and 75 years old with primary liver carcinoma and hepatitis B virus infection. V and J are TRBV10-3 and TRBJ1-6; D remains ambiguous. CDR3 region: CAISEDNSPLHF. In DNA form, the CDR3 reads TGTGCCATCAGTGAGGATAATTCACCCCTCCACTTT.